These T cell receptor beta chains were read from a single sample in a study of CD8+ T cells in alopecia areata. Sequenced by immunoSEQ multiplex PCR; TCRdb stores in-frame clones only, minus some. The sample includes 200,000 or so clones, roughly three fifths of them seen just once. Sequenced input: CD8+ T cells sorted from blood. The origin of the receptors is a human donor in good health. Each CDR3 is given without its conserved first and last residue. The D gene is left open where the match is weak. Size is omitted from some rows. Given values are once, few, many or a class for expanded clones.

j_call	cdr3_length	d_call	clone_size	v_call	cdr3_aa
TRBJ1-2	11	NA	once	TRBV2	ASSETRDYGYT
TRBJ2-7	14	TRBD1	few	TRBV23-1	ASRLPRDSVWYEQY
TRBJ2-5	13	NA	NA	TRBV5-1	ASSLGHRGQETQY
TRBJ2-3	15	TRBD2	NA	TRBV9	ASSARGKRGDTDTQY
TRBJ1-2	12	TRBD1	NA	TRBV25-1	ASSWTGANYGYT
TRBJ2-2	11	NA	few	TRBV5-6	ASSLGTYRKLF
TRBJ2-7	12	TRBD2	NA	TRBV28	ASSLLAGDYEQY
TRBJ1-2	9	NA	NA	TRBV20-1	SARVGEGYT
TRBJ1-1	11	NA	NA	TRBV9	ASSPRAGTEAF
TRBJ2-3	17	NA	NA	TRBV29-1	SVEAPEGLFSLNTDTQY
TRBJ1-1	10	NA	once	TRBV10-2	ASIGGNTEAF
TRBJ2-3	13	NA	medium-sized	TRBV6-4	ASSDSKQGPDTQY
TRBJ2-7	14	NA	NA	TRBV2	ASSVPVTSSSYEQY
TRBJ1-1	13	NA	NA	TRBV6-1	ASSGRELMNTEAF
TRBJ2-7	11	TRBD1	NA	TRBV29-1	SARQGSSYEQY
TRBJ1-5	12	NA	once	TRBV29-1	SVVSGNSNQPQH
TRBJ1-5	13	TRBD1	NA	TRBV6-1	ASREGQGLNQPQH
TRBJ1-1	11	NA	few	TRBV7-9	ASSHRQDTEAF
TRBJ2-7	11	NA	once	TRBV6-1	ASPGAGWNEQY
TRBJ1-2	11	NA	NA	TRBV6-6	ASSPTANYGYT
TRBJ2-7	11	NA	NA	TRBV15	ATSAGGSYEQY
TRBJ1-2	12	TRBD1	NA	TRBV4-1	ASSQEETGIGYT
TRBJ1-2	11	NA	few	TRBV29-1	SVRSPEEYGYT
TRBJ1-1	12	TRBD1	NA	TRBV7-9	ASSLDRGRDEAF
TRBJ2-5	12	TRBD1	NA	TRBV7-9	ASKVQGARETQY
TRBJ2-7	12	NA	NA	TRBV27	ASSPGIGSYEQY
TRBJ2-3	14	TRBD2	NA	TRBV4-1	ASSQPGLEGADTQY
TRBJ1-1	13	TRBD1	NA	TRBV29-1	SAVFPGQGNTEAF
TRBJ2-1	13	NA	few	TRBV6-5	ASSPNGDSYNEQF
TRBJ2-1	9	NA	NA	TRBV2	ASSDRNEQF
TRBJ1-6	13	NA	NA	TRBV4-1	ASSQEAHFNSPLH
TRBJ2-3	9	NA	few	TRBV29-1	SVLGGDTQY
TRBJ1-2	13	TRBD1	NA	TRBV2	ASSSLTGGAFGYT